Shown below are 8 T cell receptor beta chains from a single sample sequenced in a study of T cell repertoires in cytomegalovirus infection. TCRdb re-called the reads with MiXCR, one entry per CDR3 protein. This table holds more than 350,000 distinct CDR3 sequences, roughly 31% found once. Sequencing input: PBMCs. These receptors originate from a human donor in good health (CMV status not recorded). Some clones in this sample may be carry-over from other donors' samples.

A few counts support this clonotype. The rearrangement uses TRBV7-8 and TRBJ2-2; weak D call: TRBD1 (6 bases). The CDR3 has 16 amino acids. CDR1 and CDR2 from the germline V gene are SGHVS and FQNEAQ. V gave up 1 base and J gave up 0 bases, with 9 bases separating them. The CDR3 nucleotides are TGTGCCAGCAGCTTAGAGACAGGAGCGAACACCGGGGAGCTGTTTTTT. Residues: CASSLETGANTGELFF.

This clonotype was seen a handful of times. V and J are TRBV5-1 and TRBJ1-4, with no clear D. V gave up 2 bases and J gave up 7 bases, with 9 bases separating them. CDR1 and CDR2 from the germline V gene are SGHRS and YFSETQ. This CDR3 has 13 amino acids. The CDR3 region has the DNA TGCGCCAGCAGCTTAGAAAGTAGTGAAAAACTGTTTTTT. The encoded protein is CASSLESSEKLFF. The whole variable domain, filled in from reference TRBV5-1 and TRBJ1-4, reads KAGVTQTPRYLIKTRGQQVTLSCSPISGHRSVSWYQQTPGQGLQFLFEYFSETQRNKGNFPGRFSGRQFSNSRSEMNVSTLELGDSALYLCASSLESSEKLFFGSGTQLSVL.

Only a few counts were recorded for this clonotype. The chain employs TRBV5-1 and TRBJ1-6; a possible D gene is TRBD1 (6 bases). The V end was cut by 0 bases, the J end by 9 bases, with 13 bases between. This CDR3 comprises 15 residues. From germline, CDR1 is SGHRS and CDR2 YFSETQ. CDR3 residues: CASSLGRGEGSPLHF. CDR3 in DNA: TGCGCCAGCAGCTTGGGCAGGGGCGAAGGTTCACCCCTCCACTTT. Full variable domain (outside the CDR3, taken from reference TRBV5-1 and TRBJ1-6): KAGVTQTPRYLIKTRGQQVTLSCSPISGHRSVSWYQQTPGQGLQFLFEYFSETQRNKGNFPGRFSGRQFSNSRSEMNVSTLELGDSALYLCASSLGRGEGSPLHFGNGTRLTVT.

In this sample, this clonotype turned up many times. V gene TRBV11-2 combines with J gene TRBJ1-1; D is uncertain. V was shortened by 0 bases and J by 5 bases, with 13 bases between the two germline ends. The CDR3 contains 15 residues. CDR1 is SGHAT and CDR2 is FQNNGV in the germline V gene. In DNA form, the CDR3 reads TGTGCCAGCAGCTTAGACACGGGGAAACCTACTGAAGCTTTCTTT. Translated: CASSLDTGKPTEAFF.

This clonotype was picked up one time. The chain links TRBV2 to TRBJ2-3, with D hard to call. Germline values: CDR1 SNHLY, CDR2 FYNNEI. The CDR3 has 13 amino acids. Trimming took 5 bases from V and 3 from J, leaving 9 bases between them. CDR3 protein: CASSPPATDTQYF. As DNA, the CDR3 is TGTGCCAGCAGTCCCCCGGCTACAGATACGCAGTATTTT.

Only a few counts were recorded for this clonotype. The chain uses TRBV7-9 and TRBJ2-3; no definite D call. Per germline, CDR1 SEHNR and CDR2 FQNEAQ (reference sequence). Trimming took off 5 bases at V and 2 bases at J, with 17 bases between the two ends. The CDR3 loop spans 16 amino acids. The CDR3 DNA sequence: TGTGCCAGCAGCCAAGAAGGGTGGCGGTTCACAGATACGCAGTATTTT. This gives the protein CASSQEGWRFTDTQYF. The entire variable domain, with the rest obtained from reference TRBV7-9 and TRBJ2-3, is as follows: DTGVSQNPRHKITKRGQNVTFRCDPISEHNRLYWYRQTLGQGPEFLTYFQNEAQLEKSRLLSDRFSAERPKGSFSTLEIQRTEQGDSAMYLCASSQEGWRFTDTQYFGPGTRLTVL.

Turning to this clonotype: Possible read error: a much larger clone is one base away. This chain links TRBV7-8 with TRBJ2-1, with 7 bases lining up with TRBD2. The V and J ends lost 1 base and 7 bases, in that order; junction bases with no gene match: 7. This CDR3 is 15 amino acids long. Looked up from germline, CDR1 is SGHVS and CDR2 is FQNEAQ. The CDR3 loop reads CASSLVGTIRNEQFF. The DNA for the CDR3 is TGTGCCAGCAGCTTAGTCGGGACTATCCGAAATGAGCAGTTCTTC.

This clonotype has only one observation. The rearrangement uses TRBV6-5 and TRBJ2-5; maybe TRBD2 (7 bases). V lost 0 bases, J lost 4 bases, and 18 bases lay in between. Germline loops: CDR1 MNHEY, CDR2 SVGAGI. The CDR3 length is 17 residues. For the CDR3, the DNA is TGTGCCAGCAGTTACTCAACTCCCGGGGGGCAGGGAGAGACCCAGTACTTC. Translated: CASSYSTPGGQGETQYF.